This TCR beta chain was captured in a study of shared clonotypes between healthy human individuals. General study results and limits: How much donors shared clonotypes was expected to be affected by sequencing depth.

Clones were sequenced by immunoSEQ multiplex PCR, and TCRdb holds only the in-frame ones, with some missing. The table has 490,000 or so clones, 70% to 80% seen once. Turning to this clone: Its target is unknown. The sample carries other DNA sequences with the same CDR3.

Germline V gene data show CDR1 as SQVTM and CDR2 as ANQGSEA. V was clipped by 4 bases and J by 2 bases, with 6 bases between them. The length of the CDR3 is 11 residues. This chain links TRBV29-1 with TRBJ2-7, with D maybe TRBD2 (5 bases). The source is a woman aged 40 to 50 in good health. Some clones in this sample may be carry-over from other donors' samples. The specimen was PBMCs. The CDR3 region is CSVVGAYEQYF. CDR3 coding DNA: TGCAGCGTTGTGGGAGCCTACGAGCAGTACTTC.